What follows are 21 T cell receptor beta chains derived from one specimen sequenced in a study of blood T cell repertoires in COVID-19. TCRdb's table, derived via immunoSEQ multiplex PCR, lists solely in-frame clones and lacks some. This sample has approximately 140,000 clones, with approximately 83% found just once. The specimen was peripheral blood. The origin of the receptors is a woman aged 55-69 years with COVID-19, enrolled during active disease.

The chain links TRBV5-1 to TRBJ2-3; 8 positions match TRBD2. After removal of 0 bases from V and 2 bases from J, the junction contained 5 bases not matched to a gene. Germline CDR1 reads SGHRS; CDR2 reads YFSETQ. This CDR3 spans 16 amino acids. CDR3 DNA: TGCGCCAGCAGCTTGGAGGTAGCGGGGTACACAGATACGCAGTATTTT. Protein sequence: CASSLEVAGYTDTQYF.

As concerns this clone: At one end the junction does not follow the germline gene, possibly because of a read error. The chain uses TRBV7-9 and TRBJ2-3; no definite D call. CDR1 and CDR2 from the germline V gene are SEHNR and FQNEAQ (reference sequence). CDR3 size: 12 residues. The CDR3 DNA sequence: TGTGCCAGCAGCTTAAGCATAGATACGCAGTATTTT. Its protein product is CASSLSIDTQYF.

The rearrangement joins TRBV6-5 to TRBJ1-4; D is uncertain. Between the trimmed V and J ends, which lost 2 bases and 12 bases, there was a span of 7 bases. CDR1 and CDR2 (germline): MNHEY, SVGAGI. The CDR3 spans 11 residues. For the CDR3, the DNA is TGTGCCAGCAGTTACCCCCCCGAACTGTTTTTT. Its protein is CASSYPPELFF.

V and J are TRBV19 and TRBJ1-2; TRBD1 matches 7 bases. V lost 5 bases, J lost 8 bases, and 11 bases stayed unmatched. Per germline, CDR1 LNHDA and CDR2 SQIVND (reference sequence). The CDR3 contains 14 residues. CDR3 sequence reads: CASSQTGVLEGYTF. CDR3 coding DNA: TGTGCCAGTAGTCAAACAGGGGTTTTGGAGGGCTACACCTTC.

The chain has TRBV3-1 (or the pseudogene TRBV3-2) and TRBJ1-5, with a possible D match to TRBD1 (6 bases). CDR1 and CDR2 from the germline V gene are LGHDT and YNNKEL (reference sequence). The CDR3 is made up of 15 amino acids. The V gene lost 0 bases and the J gene lost 6 bases, with 12 bases spanning the gap. In nucleotides, the CDR3 is TGTGCCAGCAGCCAAGATCTGACAGGACTTCAGCCCCAGCATTTT. It codes for CASSQDLTGLQPQHF.

The chain combines TRBV18 with TRBJ2-2; no definite D call. The CDR3 has 15 amino acids. Trimming left V 2 bases short and J 2 bases short, with 9 bases between. Germline V lookup: CDR1 KGHSH, CDR2 LQKENI. CDR3: CASSPEQENTGELFF. The DNA of the CDR3 is TGTGCCAGCTCACCAGAGCAGGAAAACACCGGGGAGCTGTTTTTT.

The gene calls are TRBV19 and TRBJ2-1; no clear D. Germline assignment: CDR1 LNHDA and CDR2 SQIVND (reference sequence). V dropped 4 bases and J dropped 9 bases, with 10 bases sitting between them. This CDR3 has 12 residues. This chain's CDR3 is CASSTTAFEQFF. CDR3 nucleotides: TGTGCCAGTAGTACCACCGCGTTTGAGCAGTTCTTC.

The V and J genes are TRBV2 and TRBJ1-1; 7 nucleotides align to TRBD1. J lost 4 bases, V lost 10 bases, and 12 bases had no gene match. The germline CDR1 and CDR2 sequences are SNHLY and FYNNEI. This CDR3 has 14 amino acids. The CDR3 sequence is CATQKTGIGTEAFF. CDR3 coding DNA: TGTGCCACCCAAAAGACAGGGATCGGCACTGAAGCTTTCTTT.

The rearrangement joins TRBV21-1 to TRBJ1-5. TRBV21-1 is given as a pseudogene. The CDR3 has 16 amino acids. The CDR3 DNA reads TGTGCCAGCAGAAAACAGGACCTAGGACTAAATCAGCCCCAGCATTTT. It encodes CASRKQDLGLNQPQHF.

The chain uses TRBV28 and TRBJ1-1; D is unclear. V shed 5 bases and J shed 4 bases, with 8 bases lying between them. The germline V gene has CDR1 MDHEN and CDR2 SYDVKM. The CDR3 is made up of 12 amino acids. The CDR3 DNA reads TGTGCCAGCAGTGCGCTTGGCACTGAAGCTTTCTTT. Translated: CASSALGTEAFF.

V is TRBV5-1 and J is TRBJ2-7; D remains ambiguous. There are 13 residues in the CDR3. The germline CDR1 and CDR2 sequences are SGHRS and YFSETQ. V dropped 4 bases and J dropped 3 bases, with 11 bases sitting between them. DNA of the CDR3: TGCGCCAGCAGCATCCACAGAAACTACGAGCAGTACTTC. It specifies CASSIHRNYEQYF.

This clone was detected only once. The V gene is TRBV19, the J gene TRBJ2-5; D might be TRBD2 (5 bases). The V gene lost 4 bases and the J gene lost 6 bases, with 12 bases spanning the gap. This CDR3 spans 13 amino acids. CDR1 is LNHDA, CDR2 SQIVND, per germline (reference sequence). The chain's CDR3 is CASSTTRSQTQYF. For the CDR3, the DNA is TGTGCCAGTAGTACCACTAGGTCACAGACCCAGTACTTC.

The rearrangement links TRBV10-2 to TRBJ1-5; D might be TRBD1 (5 bases). Germline V lookup: CDR1 WSHSY, CDR2 SAAADI. The V and J ends lost 11 bases and 3 bases respectively, with 20 bases between them. This CDR3 has 15 residues. This CDR3 is CALVPPRVINQPQHF. DNA for the CDR3: TGCGCCCTCGTCCCTCCCAGGGTAATCAATCAGCCCCAGCATTTT.

The chain joins TRBV12-1 to TRBJ1-2; TRBD1 is the table's D call and was not checked against the DNA. TRBV12-1 is a pseudogene. The CDR3 contains 14 residues. CDR3 sequence reads: CASSFPGAGDGYTF. CDR3 DNA: TGTGCCAGCAGCTTTCCAGGGGCGGGTGATGGCTACACCTTC.

V usage is TRBV5-8 and J usage is TRBJ1-6; 7 bases line up with TRBD1. J gave up 0 bases and V 3 bases, and 9 bases lay outside the gene matches. The length of the CDR3 is 18 residues. Germline CDR1 is SGHTS and CDR2 is YDEGEE. The CDR3 bases are TGTGCCAGCAGCTCAAGACCGACAGGGACCTCCTATAATTCACCCCTCCACTTT. Translation: CASSSRPTGTSYNSPLHF.

The chain employs TRBV3-1 (or the pseudogene TRBV3-2) and TRBJ2-3; 13 bases match TRBD2. This CDR3 is 16 amino acids long. Germline values: CDR1 LGHDT, CDR2 YNNKEL (reference sequence). With 1 base clipped from V and 3 bases from J, the junction kept 1 base outside the gene matches. The CDR3 coding sequence is TGTGCCAGCAGCCAAGCGGGACTAGCGGGGACAGATACGCAGTATTTT. Translating it yields CASSQAGLAGTDTQYF.

The chain combines TRBV5-8 with TRBJ2-5; possible D gene TRBD1, 5 bases. V was trimmed by 4 bases and J by 1 base, leaving 8 bases between them. This CDR3 has 13 amino acids. Germline values: CDR1 SGHTS, CDR2 YDEGEE. In nucleotides, the CDR3 is TGTGCCAGCAGCCAAACAGGCCAAGAGACCCAGTACTTC. It is translated as CASSQTGQETQYF.

The chain combines TRBV19 with TRBJ1-4; D is perhaps TRBD1 (6 bases). The germline V gene encodes CDR1 LNHDA and CDR2 SQIVND (reference sequence). Between the trimmed V and J ends, which lost 8 bases and 7 bases, there was a span of 20 bases. This CDR3 is 15 amino acids long. CDR3 sequence reads: CASGAPGGSGEKLFF. The CDR3 nucleotides are TGTGCCAGTGGGGCCCCGGGGGGCAGTGGTGAAAAACTGTTTTTT. The full variable domain, with the rest looked up from reference TRBV19 and TRBJ1-4, is DGGITQSPKYLFRKEGQNVTLSCEQNLNHDAMYWYRQDPGQGLRLIYYSQIVNDFQKGDIAEGYSVSREKKESFPLTVTSAQKNPTAFYLCASGAPGGSGEKLFFGSGTQLSVL.

The J gene is TRBJ2-6, the V gene TRBV2, with D perhaps TRBD1 (6 bases). The V gene lost 7 bases and the J gene lost 3 bases, with 10 bases spanning the gap. The CDR3 length is 14 residues. Looked up from germline, CDR1 is SNHLY and CDR2 is FYNNEI. The CDR3 DNA sequence: TGTGCCAGCATAACAGGGTATGGGGCCAACGTCCTGACTTTC. Protein: CASITGYGANVLTF.

The chain uses TRBV10-2 and TRBJ2-7, with TRBD2 matching over 14 bases. V shed 10 bases and J 3 bases; nucleotides not matched to a gene: 5. In germline, CDR1 is WSHSY, CDR2 SAAADI. The CDR3 has 14 residues. In DNA, the CDR3 is TGCGCCACGGGGACTAGCGGGGGCCTCTACGAGCAGTACTTC. The encoded protein is CATGTSGGLYEQYF.

The J gene is TRBJ2-6, the V gene TRBV11-2, with a possible D match to TRBD2 (6 bases). Deletions cut 10 bases from V and 3 bases from J, with 19 bases between. The CDR3 is 16 residues long. Germline V gene sequence: CDR1 SGHAT, CDR2 FQNNGV. The CDR3 sequence is CAIPGLRTVGANVLTF. DNA of the CDR3: TGTGCCATCCCGGGACTCAGAACAGTTGGGGCCAACGTCCTGACTTTC.